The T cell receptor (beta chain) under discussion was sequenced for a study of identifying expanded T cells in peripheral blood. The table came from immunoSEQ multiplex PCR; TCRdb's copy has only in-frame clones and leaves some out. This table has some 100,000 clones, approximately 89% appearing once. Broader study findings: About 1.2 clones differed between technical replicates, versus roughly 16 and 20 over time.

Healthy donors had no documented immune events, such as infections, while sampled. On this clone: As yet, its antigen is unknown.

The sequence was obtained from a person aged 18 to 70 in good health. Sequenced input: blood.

The CDR3 here is CASSVDTGSGNTIYF. The CDR3 DNA reads TGTGCCAGCAGCGTCGACACTGGCTCTGGAAACACCATATATTTT. The chain uses TRBV9 and TRBJ1-3; D gene unclear. The CDR3 runs to 15 residues. CDR1 is SGDLS and CDR2 is YYNGEE in the germline V gene. Trimming stripped 2 bases from V and 0 bases from J, with 9 bases between.